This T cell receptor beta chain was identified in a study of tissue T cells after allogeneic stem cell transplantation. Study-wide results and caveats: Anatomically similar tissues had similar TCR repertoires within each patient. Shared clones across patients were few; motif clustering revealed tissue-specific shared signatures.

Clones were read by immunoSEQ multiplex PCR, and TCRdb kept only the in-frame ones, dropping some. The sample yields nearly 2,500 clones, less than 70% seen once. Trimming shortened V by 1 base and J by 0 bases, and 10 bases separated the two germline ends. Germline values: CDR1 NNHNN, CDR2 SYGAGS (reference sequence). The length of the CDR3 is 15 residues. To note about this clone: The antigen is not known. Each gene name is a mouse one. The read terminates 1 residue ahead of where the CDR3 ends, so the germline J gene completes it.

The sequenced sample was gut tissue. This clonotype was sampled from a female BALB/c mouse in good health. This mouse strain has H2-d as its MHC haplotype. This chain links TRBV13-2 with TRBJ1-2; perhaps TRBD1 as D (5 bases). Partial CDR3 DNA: TGTGCCAGCGGTGATCCGGACACTGCAAACTCCGACTACACC. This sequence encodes CASGDPDTANSDYT. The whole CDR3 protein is CASGDPDTANSDYTF.